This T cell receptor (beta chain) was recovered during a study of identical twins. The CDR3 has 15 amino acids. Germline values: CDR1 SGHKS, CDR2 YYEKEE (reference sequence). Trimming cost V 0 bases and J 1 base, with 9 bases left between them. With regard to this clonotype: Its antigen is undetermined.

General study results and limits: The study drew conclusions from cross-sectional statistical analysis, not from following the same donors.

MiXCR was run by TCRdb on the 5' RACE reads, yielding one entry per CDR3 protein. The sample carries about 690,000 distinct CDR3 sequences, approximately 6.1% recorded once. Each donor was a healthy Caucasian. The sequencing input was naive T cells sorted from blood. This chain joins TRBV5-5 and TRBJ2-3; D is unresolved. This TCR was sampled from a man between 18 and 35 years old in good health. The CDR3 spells CASSLAPFGTDTQYF. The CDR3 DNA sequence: TGTGCCAGCAGCTTGGCTCCATTTGGCACAGATACGCAGTATTTT. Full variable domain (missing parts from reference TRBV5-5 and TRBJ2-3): DAGVTQSPTHLIKTRGQQVTLRCSPISGHKSVSWYQQVLGQGPQFIFQYYEKEERGRGNFPDRFSARQFPNYSSELNVNALLLGDSALYLCASSLAPFGTDTQYFGPGTRLTVL.